This T cell receptor beta chain was sequenced for a study of T cell changes during pregnancy in multiple sclerosis. There are 14 residues in the CDR3. Germline lookup yields CDR1 SNHLY and CDR2 FYNNEI. V was clipped by 4 bases and J by 2 bases; unmatched bases: 3. Profiling relied on immunoSEQ multiplex PCR, and the TCRdb table lists in-frame clones only, not all of them. The repertoire holds tens of thousands of clones, with around 87% as singletons. V and J are TRBV2 and TRBJ2-3; 7 bases align to TRBD1. The origin of this receptor is a female donor in good health, enrolled as a control in a pregnancy study. The sequencing used peripheral blood, collected after pregnancy. CDR3 protein: CASSGQGLTDTQYF. CDR3 sequence (DNA): TGTGCCAGCAGTGGACAGGGTCTCACAGATACGCAGTATTTT.